Following are 29 T cell receptor beta chains from one sample sequenced in a study of blood T cell repertoires in COVID-19. The repertoire was sequenced with immunoSEQ multiplex PCR; TCRdb's copy has only in-frame clones and lacks some. The data show nearly 15,000 clones, around 74% seen once. Sample: peripheral blood. The receptors here all came from a man between 60 and 75 years old with acute or convalescent COVID-19.

V and J are TRBV2 and TRBJ2-2, with a possible D match to TRBD1 (6 bases). V was cut by 4 bases and J by 4 bases, with 10 bases left in between. The CDR3 covers 14 residues. Germline assignment: CDR1 SNHLY and CDR2 FYNNEI. The CDR3 nucleotides read TGTGCCAGCAGTGTACAGGGTAGCACCGGGGAGCTGTTTTTT. Its translation: CASSVQGSTGELFF.

The chain combines TRBV28 with TRBJ1-2; maybe TRBD1 (5 bases). Trimming stripped 5 bases from V and 6 bases from J, with 13 bases between. Germline CDR1 and CDR2: MDHEN and SYDVKM. CDR3 length equals 13 residues. The CDR3 coding sequence is TGTGCCAGCAGTCGGGGGGGGACGGATGGCTACACCTTC. It specifies CASSRGGTDGYTF.

V gene TRBV10-3 combines with J gene TRBJ1-2; no definite D call. CDR3 length: 14 residues. The V gene's germline CDR1 is ENHRY and CDR2 SYGVKD. V was clipped by 3 bases and J by 7 bases, with 15 bases between them. CDR3 region: CAISDYRTTSGYTF. Written as DNA, the CDR3 is TGTGCCATCAGTGATTACCGGACTACCTCTGGCTACACCTTC.

In its sample, this clone was seen a few times. The chain links TRBV11-2 to TRBJ2-7, with D perhaps matching TRBD1 (7 bases). V was clipped by 5 bases and J by 6 bases, with 17 bases between them. Per the germline V gene, CDR1 is SGHAT and CDR2 is FQNNGV. This CDR3 has 14 amino acids. CDR3 DNA: TGTGCCAGCAGCAGTGGACAGGTGGGGGGCGAGCAGTACTTC. Amino acid sequence: CASSSGQVGGEQYF.

Judged by abundance, this clone is medium-sized. The chain carries TRBV19 and TRBJ1-6; possibly TRBD1 for D (6 bases). CDR3 length equals 17 residues. Trimming took off 3 bases at V and 7 bases at J, with 19 bases between the two ends. Looked up from germline, CDR1 is LNHDA and CDR2 is SQIVND (reference sequence). The CDR3 is CASSIFPLQGWNSPLHF. The CDR3 DNA reads as TGTGCCAGTAGTATTTTTCCCCTACAGGGATGGAATTCACCCCTCCACTTT.

The chain is built from TRBV7-2 and TRBJ1-3, with D possibly matching TRBD1 (5 bases). There are 16 residues in the CDR3. V lost 1 base, J lost 0 bases, and 10 bases lay in between. Germline V gene data show CDR1 as SGHTA and CDR2 as FQGNSA. In DNA form, the CDR3 reads TGTGCCAGCAGCTTAGGGGGGGGATTCTCTGGAAACACCATATATTTT. Its protein product is CASSLGGGFSGNTIYF.

This chain joins TRBV6-2 or TRBV6-3 and TRBJ1-1, with unresolved D. The CDR3 has 16 amino acids. Trimming pared 0 bases from V and 1 base from J, leaving 12 bases between. Germline loops: CDR1 MNHEY, CDR2 SVGEGT. The CDR3 spells CASSYSIASKNTEAFF. The DNA of the CDR3 is TGTGCCAGCAGTTACTCCATTGCGTCAAAGAACACTGAAGCTTTCTTT.

This chain links TRBV6-2 or TRBV6-3 with TRBJ1-5; TRBD1 is a possible D gene (6 bases). With 5 bases removed from V and 3 bases from J, the gap between germline ends came to 11 bases. From germline, CDR1 is MNHEY and CDR2 SVGEGT. The CDR3 sequence is 14 residues long. In DNA, the CDR3 is TGTGCCAGCAGTGACACAGGGACCAATCAGCCCCAGCATTTT. It specifies CASSDTGTNQPQHF.

The rearrangement links TRBV2 to TRBJ1-2, with a tentative D call TRBD1 (5 bases). V was clipped by 2 bases and J by 7 bases, with 14 bases between them. This CDR3 comprises 14 residues. Per the germline V gene, CDR1 is SNHLY and CDR2 is FYNNEI. The CDR3: CASSESRVRAGYTF. The CDR3 DNA follows: TGTGCCAGCAGTGAATCTCGGGTCAGGGCTGGCTACACCTTC. Complete variable domain (other parts from reference TRBV2 and TRBJ1-2): EPEVTQTPSHQVTQMGQEVILRCVPISNHLYFYWYRQILGQKVEFLVSFYNNEISEKSEIFDDQFSVERPDGSNFTLKIRSTKLEDSAMYFCASSESRVRAGYTFGSGTRLTVV.

This clone came up a few times. V and J are TRBV3-1 (or the pseudogene TRBV3-2) and TRBJ1-1; D is unresolved. CDR1 is LGHDT, CDR2 YNNKEL, per germline (reference sequence). Deletions cut 6 bases from V and 1 base from J, with 9 bases between. The CDR3 has 13 amino acids. CDR3 DNA: TGTGCCAGCAGGCAAACTCGGAACACTGAAGCTTTCTTT. This gives the protein CASRQTRNTEAFF.

This clone was detected a few times. The CDR3 region is CASRKPGSGSPLHF. DNA for the CDR3: TGTGCCAGCAGAAAACCGGGGAGTGGTTCACCCCTCCACTTT. J is TRBJ1-6 and V is TRBV7-2; D is ambiguous. Germline CDR1 SGHTA, CDR2 FQGNSA. This CDR3 region has 14 residues. V gave up 6 bases and J gave up 9 bases, with 15 bases separating them.

The chain joins TRBV5-1 to TRBJ2-7; TRBD2 matches 9 bases. V dropped 2 bases and J dropped 2; count of bases not matched to a gene: 11. Germline CDR1 and CDR2: SGHRS and YFSETQ. The CDR3 runs 17 residues. Here the CDR3 DNA reads TGCGCCAGCAGCTTTTCGGCTAGCGGGACCGGGACCTACGAGCAGTACTTC. This encodes CASSFSASGTGTYEQYF.

This sequence joins TRBV6-2 or TRBV6-3 and TRBJ2-7; tentatively, D is TRBD2 (6 bases). The ends were cut back, 5 bases at V and 0 bases at J, with 8 bases in the middle. The CDR3 has 13 amino acids. The germline gives CDR1 MNHEY, CDR2 SVGEGT. The chain's CDR3 is CASSGTVSYEQYF. The CDR3 nucleotides are TGTGCCAGCAGTGGGACTGTCTCCTACGAGCAGTACTTC.

J is TRBJ2-3 and V is TRBV4-3, with D perhaps TRBD2 (6 bases). The germline V gene encodes CDR1 LGHNA and CDR2 YSLEER. The CDR3 consists of 18 residues. Trimming cost V 0 bases and J 0 bases, with 16 bases left between them. The CDR3 here is CASSQDRNRRASTDTQYF. The CDR3 nucleotides read TGCGCCAGCAGCCAAGATAGAAACCGGAGGGCAAGCACAGATACGCAGTATTTT.

The V gene is TRBV18, the J gene TRBJ1-5, with D possibly matching TRBD1 (6 bases). With 2 bases removed from V and 0 bases from J, the gap between germline ends came to 11 bases. This CDR3 is 16 amino acids long. Per the germline V gene, CDR1 is KGHSH and CDR2 is LQKENI. The CDR3 sequence: CASSPEQGHSNQPQHF. The CDR3 bases are TGTGCCAGCTCACCAGAGCAGGGACATAGCAATCAGCCCCAGCATTTT.

CDR3 bases: TGTGCCAGCAGTGGCGGACTAGCGGGACTCACAGATACGCAGTATTTT. Protein product: CASSGGLAGLTDTQYF. This chain joins TRBV6-1 and TRBJ2-3, with 12 bases matching TRBD2. The CDR3 covers 16 residues. V was clipped by 4 bases and J by 2 bases; unmatched bases: 4. Germline V CDR1 and CDR2: MNHNS, SASEGT.

This clone was seen a few times. The gene calls are TRBV2 and TRBJ1-5; D is perhaps TRBD1 (5 bases). CDR3 length: 15 amino acids. Germline V gene sequence: CDR1 SNHLY, CDR2 FYNNEI. With 7 bases removed from V and 6 bases from J, the gap between germline ends came to 19 bases. CDR3 nucleotides: TGTGCCAGCACCCAAACCGACGGGCAGGGTCAGCCCCAGCATTTT. Translation: CASTQTDGQGQPQHF.

V gene TRBV19 combines with J gene TRBJ1-1, with no clear D. CDR1 is LNHDA and CDR2 is SQIVND in the germline V gene (reference sequence). The CDR3 is made up of 16 amino acids. V lost 4 bases and J lost 0, with 15 bases in between. CDR3 amino acids: CASSTLIDLVNTEAFF. The CDR3 DNA reads TGTGCCAGTAGTACCCTTATAGATTTGGTGAACACTGAAGCTTTCTTT.

This rearrangement joins TRBV9 to TRBJ1-2; 9 nucleotides match TRBD1. This CDR3 contains 15 residues. Germline-derived CDR1 and CDR2 are SGDLS and YYNGEE. With 4 bases clipped from V and 4 bases from J, the junction kept 8 bases outside the gene matches. The CDR3 DNA is TGTGCCAGCAGCCCCACCGGGACAGGGCTCTATGGCTACACCTTC. Protein sequence: CASSPTGTGLYGYTF. Based on the CDR3 plus reference TRBV9 and TRBJ1-2, the full variable domain is DSGVTQTPKHLITATGQRVTLRCSPRSGDLSVYWYQQSLDQGLQFLIQYYNGEERAKGNILERFSAQQFPDLHSELNLSSLELGDSALYFCASSPTGTGLYGYTFGSGTRLTVV.

This clone has only a few counts. As DNA, the CDR3 is TGTGCCAGCAGCCCGACATGGGGGCCAACTGAAGCTTTCTTT. Its protein is CASSPTWGPTEAFF. The chain carries TRBV7-9 and TRBJ1-1, with D possibly TRBD1 on 6 matching bases. V was trimmed by 5 bases and J by 5 bases, leaving 15 bases between them. Germline V lookup: CDR1 SEHNR, CDR2 FQNEAQ (reference sequence). There are 14 residues in the CDR3.

Only a few counts were recorded for this clone. The chain is built from TRBV5-1 and TRBJ2-7, with 12 bases fitting TRBD2. CDR3 length: 17 residues. In germline, CDR1 is SGHRS, CDR2 YFSETQ. V shed 0 bases, J shed 4 bases, and the junction held 8 bases outside the gene matches. This chain's CDR3 is CASSLEASGRAPYEQYF. The CDR3 nucleotides are TGCGCCAGCAGCTTGGAGGCTAGCGGGAGGGCTCCTTACGAGCAGTACTTC. Supplemented by reference TRBV5-1 and TRBJ2-7, the full variable domain reads KAGVTQTPRYLIKTRGQQVTLSCSPISGHRSVSWYQQTPGQGLQFLFEYFSETQRNKGNFPGRFSGRQFSNSRSEMNVSTLELGDSALYLCASSLEASGRAPYEQYFGPGTRLTVT.

The gene calls are TRBV29-1 and TRBJ2-7, with a possible D match to TRBD1 (5 bases). The CDR3 length is 12 residues. From germline, CDR1 is SQVTM and CDR2 ANQGSEA. The germline V and J ends were trimmed by 6 bases and 0 bases, with 9 bases remaining between them. The chain's CDR3 is CSVTVNSYEQYF. The CDR3 DNA is TGCAGCGTGACAGTTAACTCCTACGAGCAGTACTTC.

The chain joins TRBV5-1 to TRBJ2-7; 8 bases fit TRBD1. Germline assignment: CDR1 SGHRS and CDR2 YFSETQ. The CDR3 is 15 residues long. With 0 bases clipped from V and 2 bases from J, the junction kept 4 bases outside the gene matches. CDR3 sequence (DNA): TGCGCCAGCAGCTTGGGAGAGACAGGGGCCTACGAGCAGTACTTC. This gives the protein CASSLGETGAYEQYF.

The J gene is TRBJ1-6, the V gene TRBV6-4; the match to TRBD1 covers 7 bases. The CDR3 sequence is 14 residues long. Trimming took 3 bases from V and 10 from J; bases not matched to a gene: 6. The germline V gene has CDR1 MRHNA and CDR2 SNTAGT. CDR3 loop: CASSERQGESPLHF. CDR3 nucleotide sequence: TGTGCCAGCAGTGAACGTCAGGGGGAATCACCCCTCCACTTT.

By sample fraction, this clone is medium-sized (0.01 to 0.1%). CDR3 loop: CASRLTRGAGELFF. CDR3 coding DNA: TGCGCCAGCAGGCTGACTAGAGGGGCCGGGGAGCTGTTTTTT. The chain links TRBV10-2 to TRBJ2-2, with D maybe TRBD2 (6 bases). Germline lookup yields CDR1 WSHSY and CDR2 SAAADI. V was clipped by 6 bases and J by 6 bases, with 14 bases between them. The length of the CDR3 is 14 residues.

This clone was detected a few times. The chain employs TRBV6-6 and TRBJ1-2, with D hard to call. Looked up from germline, CDR1 is MNHNY and CDR2 is SVGAGI (reference sequence). This CDR3 comprises 15 residues. V lost 2 bases to trimming and J lost 7 bases, with 17 bases between them. Written as DNA, the CDR3 is TGTGCCAGCAGTTACCCAACTTCACAGCTTTCTGGCTACACCTTC. This gives the protein CASSYPTSQLSGYTF.

The chain carries TRBV5-8 and TRBJ2-3; D is undetermined. This CDR3 spans 14 amino acids. CDR1 is SGHTS and CDR2 is YDEGEE in the germline V gene. V dropped 0 bases and J dropped 2 bases, with 7 bases sitting between them. CDR3 sequence reads: CASSLGQITDTQYF. DNA of the CDR3: TGTGCCAGCAGCTTGGGTCAGATCACAGATACGCAGTATTTT.

This clone was seen a single time. The CDR3 is CASSVAGGWYGYTF. The CDR3 DNA sequence: TGTGCCAGCAGCGTAGCAGGGGGCTGGTATGGCTACACCTTC. The J gene is TRBJ1-2, the V gene TRBV9; TRBD1 matches at 8 bases. The length of the CDR3 is 14 residues. The ends lost 0 bases at V and 5 bases at J; junction bases unmatched: 3. The germline V gene has CDR1 SGDLS and CDR2 YYNGEE.

In this sample, this clone turned up once. The V and J genes are TRBV15 and TRBJ1-4; 10 bases map to TRBD1. The junction had 10 bases not matched to a gene; V was cut back by 3 bases and J by 6 bases. Per germline, CDR1 LNHNV and CDR2 YYDKDF (reference sequence). The CDR3 spans 17 residues. The CDR3 DNA follows: TGTGCCACCAGCAGGGGGTCTTCCGGGACAGGGGATGAAAAACTGTTTTTT. Translation gives CATSRGSSGTGDEKLFF. Combining the CDR3 with reference TRBV15 and TRBJ1-4 gives the whole variable domain DAMVIQNPRYQVTQFGKPVTLSCSQTLNHNVMYWYQQKSSQAPKLLFHYYDKDFNNEADTPDNFQSRRPNTSFCFLDIRSPGLGDTAMYLCATSRGSSGTGDEKLFFGSGTQLSVL.